Listed here is a single T cell receptor (beta chain). These data belong to a study of spatial heterogeneity in lung cancer. The V end was cut by 3 bases, the J end by 4 bases, with 4 bases between. The CDR3 contains 11 residues. The germline CDR1 and CDR2 sequences are SGHRS and YFSETQ. TCRdb re-analysed the 5' RACE reads in MiXCR, keeping a single row per CDR3 protein. Of roughly 48,000 distinct CDR3 sequences in the sample, around 11% were seen once. Stated time point: sample taken at primary tumor resection. Without sorting, whole RNA was sequenced from tumor, nontumor lung or frozen PBMC. The chain combines TRBV5-1 with TRBJ1-2; D uncertain. The clonotype was recovered from a female donor with early-stage non-small cell lung cancer. The material sequenced was PBMCs, taken at surgery. CDR3 residues: CASSSSYGYTF. The CDR3 nucleotides read TGCGCCAGCAGCTCCTCCTATGGCTACACCTTC.